These T cell receptor beta chains were read from a single sample in a study of chemoradiotherapy in HPV16-positive cancers. Data came from immunoSEQ multiplex PCR; TCRdb stores just in-frame clones and leaves some out. This table holds 20,000 to 25,000 clones, 70% to 90% found once. Sequenced here: blood, sampled from a patient who underwent chemoradiotherapy. The source of these receptors is a human donor with HPV-associated anogenital cancer. Both conserved end residues are part of each CDR3. A D gene is named only where the DNA matches it firmly. Part of the rows lack a size; the others show once, few, many or a class for expanded clones.

TRBD1,NA,TRBV11-2,TRBJ2-7,TGTGCCAGCAGCTTAGCGGACAGGGGGCGAGGAACCTACGAGCAGTACTTC,CASSLADRGRGTYEQYF
TRBD1,once,TRBV18,TRBJ1-2,TGTGCCAGCTGTCTCACCCGGGACAGGACAAATGGCTACACCTTC,CASCLTRDRTNGYTF
NA,NA,TRBV9,TRBJ2-3,TGTGCCAGCAGCGCCATTTACAGGGATACGCAGTATTTT,CASSAIYRDTQYF
NA,NA,TRBV7-2,TRBJ2-1,TGTGCCAGCAGCCTTAACCTCGGTGAGCAGTTCTTC,CASSLNLGEQFF
TRBD2,NA,TRBV7-2,TRBJ2-5,TGTGCCAGCGAATCCAGAGAGAGCGGGGGTCGTGTGGGGACCCAGTACTTC,CASESRESGGRVGTQYF
TRBD1,NA,TRBV28,TRBJ2-7,TGTGCCAGCAGGGAACAGGGGATCTACGAGCAGTACTTC,CASREQGIYEQYF
TRBD1,NA,TRBV5-1,TRBJ1-3,TGCGCCAGCAGGACTACAGGGGCTGGAAACACCATATATTTT,CASRTTGAGNTIYF
NA,NA,TRBV7-9,TRBJ1-1,TGTGCCAGCATCCCCGGTATTGGGAACACTGAAGCTTTCTTT,CASIPGIGNTEAFF
TRBD2,once,TRBV6-4,TRBJ2-3,TGTGCCAGCAGCCTACTAGCGGGATTCACAGATACGCAGTATTTT,CASSLLAGFTDTQYF
NA,once,TRBV7-3,TRBJ1-2,TGTGCCAGCAGCTTAGACCCGGCTAACTATGGCTACACCTTC,CASSLDPANYGYTF
NA,NA,TRBV2,TRBJ2-2,TGTGCCAGCAGTGGGTACGGGGCCGCCACCGGGGAGCTGTTTTTT,CASSGYGAATGELFF